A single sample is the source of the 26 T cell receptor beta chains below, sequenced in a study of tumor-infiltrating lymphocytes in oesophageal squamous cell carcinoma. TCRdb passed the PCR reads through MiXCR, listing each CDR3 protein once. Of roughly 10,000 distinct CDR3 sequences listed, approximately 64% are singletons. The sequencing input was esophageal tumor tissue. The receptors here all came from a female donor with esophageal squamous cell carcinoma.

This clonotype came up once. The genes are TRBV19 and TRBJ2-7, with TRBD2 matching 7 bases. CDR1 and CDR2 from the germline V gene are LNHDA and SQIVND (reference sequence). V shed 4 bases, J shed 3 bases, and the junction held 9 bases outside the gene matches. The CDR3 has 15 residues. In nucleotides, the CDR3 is TGTGCCAGTAGTAGGGGGGGACCGTCCCGCTACGAGCAGTACTTC. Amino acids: CASSRGGPSRYEQYF.

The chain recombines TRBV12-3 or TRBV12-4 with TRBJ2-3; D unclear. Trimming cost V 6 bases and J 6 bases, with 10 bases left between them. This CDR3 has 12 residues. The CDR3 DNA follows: TGTGCCAGCAGACCGAATGGGGATACGCAGTATTTT. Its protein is CASRPNGDTQYF.

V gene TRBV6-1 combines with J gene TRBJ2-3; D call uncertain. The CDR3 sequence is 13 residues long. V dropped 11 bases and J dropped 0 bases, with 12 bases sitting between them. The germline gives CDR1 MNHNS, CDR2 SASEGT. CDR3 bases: TGTGCCGGTCGGGCCGCGAGCACAGATACGCAGTATTTT. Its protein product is CAGRAASTDTQYF.

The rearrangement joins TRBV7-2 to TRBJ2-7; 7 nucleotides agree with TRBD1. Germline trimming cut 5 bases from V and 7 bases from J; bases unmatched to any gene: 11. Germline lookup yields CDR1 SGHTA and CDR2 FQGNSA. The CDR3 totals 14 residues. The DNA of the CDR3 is TGTGCCAGCAGCCCGAGTCGAGGGGGCGGTGAGCAGTACTTC. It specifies CASSPSRGGGEQYF. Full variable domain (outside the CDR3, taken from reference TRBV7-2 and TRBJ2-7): GAGVSQSPSNKVTEKGKDVELRCDPISGHTALYWYRQSLGQGLEFLIYFQGNSAPDKSGLPSDRFSAERTGGSVSTLTIQRTQQEDSAVYLCASSPSRGGGEQYFGPGTRLTVT.

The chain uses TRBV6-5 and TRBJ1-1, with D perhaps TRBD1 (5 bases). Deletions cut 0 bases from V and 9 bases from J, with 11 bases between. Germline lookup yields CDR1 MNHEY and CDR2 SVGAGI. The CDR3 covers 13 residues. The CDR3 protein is CASSYSIADKAFF. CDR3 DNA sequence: TGTGCCAGCAGTTACTCGATTGCGGACAAAGCTTTCTTT.

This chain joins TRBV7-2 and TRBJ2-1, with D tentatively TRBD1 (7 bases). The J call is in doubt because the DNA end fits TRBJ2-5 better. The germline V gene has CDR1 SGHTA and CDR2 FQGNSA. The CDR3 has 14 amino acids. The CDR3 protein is CASSLQGGGETQYF. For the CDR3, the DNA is TGTGCCAGCAGCTTACAGGGGGGTGGAGAGACCCAGTACTTC.

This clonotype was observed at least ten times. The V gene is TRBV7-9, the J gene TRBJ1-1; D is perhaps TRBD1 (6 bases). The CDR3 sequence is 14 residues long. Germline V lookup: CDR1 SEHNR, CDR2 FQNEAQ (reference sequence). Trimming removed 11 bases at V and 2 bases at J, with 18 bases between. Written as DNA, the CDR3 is TGTGCCGGCGGCCGGGGGCAGAAAAACACTGAAGCTTTCTTT. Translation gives CAGGRGQKNTEAFF.

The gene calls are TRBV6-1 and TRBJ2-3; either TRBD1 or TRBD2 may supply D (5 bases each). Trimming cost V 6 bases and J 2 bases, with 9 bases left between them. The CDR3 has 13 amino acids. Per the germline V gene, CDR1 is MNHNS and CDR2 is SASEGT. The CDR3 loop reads CASRRDPTDTQYF. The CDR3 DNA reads TGTGCCAGCAGGAGGGACCCCACAGATACGCAGTATTTT.

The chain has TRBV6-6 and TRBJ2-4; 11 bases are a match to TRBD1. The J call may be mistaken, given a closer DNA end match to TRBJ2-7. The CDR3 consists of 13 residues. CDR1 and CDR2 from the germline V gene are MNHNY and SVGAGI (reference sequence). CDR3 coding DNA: TGTGCCAGCAGCAGGACAGGGGGCGACGAGCAGTACTTC. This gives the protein CASSRTGGDEQYF.

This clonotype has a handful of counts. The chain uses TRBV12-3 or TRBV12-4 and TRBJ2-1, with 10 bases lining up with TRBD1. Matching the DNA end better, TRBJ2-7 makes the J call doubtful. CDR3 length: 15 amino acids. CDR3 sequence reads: CASSTPGTGAREQYF. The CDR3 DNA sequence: TGTGCCAGCAGTACACCCGGGACAGGGGCTAGGGAGCAGTACTTC.

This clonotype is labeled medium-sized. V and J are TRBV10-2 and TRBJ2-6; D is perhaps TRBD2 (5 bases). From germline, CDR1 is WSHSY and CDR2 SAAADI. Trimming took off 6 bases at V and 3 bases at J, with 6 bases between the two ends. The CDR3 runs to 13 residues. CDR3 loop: CASSGDGANVLTF. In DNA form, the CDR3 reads TGCGCCAGCAGCGGGGATGGGGCCAACGTCCTGACTTTC.

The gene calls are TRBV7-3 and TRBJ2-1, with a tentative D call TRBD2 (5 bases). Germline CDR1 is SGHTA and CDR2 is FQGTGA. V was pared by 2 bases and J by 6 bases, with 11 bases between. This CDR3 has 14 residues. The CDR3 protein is CASSLGPGGNEQFF. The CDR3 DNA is TGTGCCAGCAGCTTAGGGCCAGGAGGCAATGAGCAGTTCTTC.

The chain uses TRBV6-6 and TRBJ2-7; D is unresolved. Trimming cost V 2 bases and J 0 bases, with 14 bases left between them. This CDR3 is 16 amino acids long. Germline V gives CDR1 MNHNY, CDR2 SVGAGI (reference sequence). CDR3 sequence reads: CASSYNGPEISYEQYF. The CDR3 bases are TGTGCCAGCAGTTACAACGGCCCAGAAATCTCCTACGAGCAGTACTTC.

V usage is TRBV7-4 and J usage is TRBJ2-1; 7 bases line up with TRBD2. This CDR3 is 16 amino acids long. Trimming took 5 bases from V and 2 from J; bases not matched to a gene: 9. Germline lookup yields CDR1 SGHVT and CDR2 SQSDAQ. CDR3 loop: CASSPASSGTYNEQFF. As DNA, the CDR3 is TGTGCCAGCAGCCCCGCCTCTAGCGGAACCTACAATGAGCAGTTCTTC.

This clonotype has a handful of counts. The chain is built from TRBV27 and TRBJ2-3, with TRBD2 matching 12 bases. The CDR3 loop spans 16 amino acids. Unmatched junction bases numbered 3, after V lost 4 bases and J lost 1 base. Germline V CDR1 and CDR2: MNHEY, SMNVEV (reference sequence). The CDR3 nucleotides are TGTGCCAGCAGTTCCCGACTAGCGGGAGGCACAGATACGCAGTATTTT. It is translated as CASSSRLAGGTDTQYF.

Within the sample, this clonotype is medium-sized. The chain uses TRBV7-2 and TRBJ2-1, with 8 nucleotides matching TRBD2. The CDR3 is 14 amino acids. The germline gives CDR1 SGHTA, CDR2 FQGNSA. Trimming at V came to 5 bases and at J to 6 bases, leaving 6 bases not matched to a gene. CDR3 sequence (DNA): TGTGCCAGCAGCCTCCAAGCGGGGGCCAATGAGCAGTTCTTC. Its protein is CASSLQAGANEQFF.

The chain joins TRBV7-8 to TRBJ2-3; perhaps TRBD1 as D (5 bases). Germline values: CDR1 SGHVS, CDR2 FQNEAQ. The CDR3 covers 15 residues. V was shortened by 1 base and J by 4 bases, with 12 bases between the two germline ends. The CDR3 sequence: CASSLVYRTPDTQYF. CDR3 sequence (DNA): TGTGCCAGCAGCTTAGTATACAGGACCCCAGATACGCAGTATTTT.

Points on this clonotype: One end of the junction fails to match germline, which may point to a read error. CDR3 nucleotide sequence: TGTGCCAGCAGCTTAGCGACTAGCGGGAGTAGGGGCTTCTTC. Protein product: CASSLATSGSRGFF. The chain joins TRBV7-3 to TRBJ2-3; 12 bases map to TRBD2. The V gene's germline CDR1 is SGHTA and CDR2 FQGTGA. The CDR3 is 14 amino acids.

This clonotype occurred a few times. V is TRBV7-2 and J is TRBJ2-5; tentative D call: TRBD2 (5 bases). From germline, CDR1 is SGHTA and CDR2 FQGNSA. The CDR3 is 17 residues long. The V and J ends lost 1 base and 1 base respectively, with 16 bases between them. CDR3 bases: TGTGCCAGCAGCTTAGTATCCCTGAGACTAATCCAAGAGACCCAGTACTTC. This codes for CASSLVSLRLIQETQYF.

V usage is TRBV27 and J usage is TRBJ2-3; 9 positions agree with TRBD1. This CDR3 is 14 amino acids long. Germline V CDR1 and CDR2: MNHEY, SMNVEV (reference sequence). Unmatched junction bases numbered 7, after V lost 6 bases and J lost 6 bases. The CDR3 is CASSRRTGEDTQYF. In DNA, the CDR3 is TGTGCCAGCAGCCGACGGACAGGGGAGGATACGCAGTATTTT.

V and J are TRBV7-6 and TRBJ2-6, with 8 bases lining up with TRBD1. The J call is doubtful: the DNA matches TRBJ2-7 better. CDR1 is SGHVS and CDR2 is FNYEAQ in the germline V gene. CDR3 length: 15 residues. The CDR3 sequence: CASSLAQGAEGEQYF. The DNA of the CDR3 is TGTGCCAGCAGCTTAGCGCAGGGGGCTGAGGGAGAGCAGTACTTC.

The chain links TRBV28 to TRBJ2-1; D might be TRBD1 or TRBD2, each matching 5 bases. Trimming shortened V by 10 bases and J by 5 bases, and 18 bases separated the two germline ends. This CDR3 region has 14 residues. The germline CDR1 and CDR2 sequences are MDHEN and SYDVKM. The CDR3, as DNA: TGTGCCACCCGAAAGGGGACGGAAAACAATGAGCAGTTCTTC. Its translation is CATRKGTENNEQFF.

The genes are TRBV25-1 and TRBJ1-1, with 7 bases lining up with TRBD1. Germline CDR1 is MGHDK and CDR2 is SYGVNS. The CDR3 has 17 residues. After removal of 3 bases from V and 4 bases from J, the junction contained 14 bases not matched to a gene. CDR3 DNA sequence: TGTGCCAGCAGTGATTTTGAGGGGGCGGGGGTGGGCACTGAAGCTTTCTTT. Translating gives CASSDFEGAGVGTEAFF.

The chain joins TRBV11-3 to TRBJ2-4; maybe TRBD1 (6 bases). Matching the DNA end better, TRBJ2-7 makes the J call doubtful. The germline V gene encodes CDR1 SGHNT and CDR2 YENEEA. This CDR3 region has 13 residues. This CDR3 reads CASSSKPGVEQYF. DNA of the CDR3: TGTGCCAGCAGCTCTAAACCAGGGGTCGAGCAGTACTTC.

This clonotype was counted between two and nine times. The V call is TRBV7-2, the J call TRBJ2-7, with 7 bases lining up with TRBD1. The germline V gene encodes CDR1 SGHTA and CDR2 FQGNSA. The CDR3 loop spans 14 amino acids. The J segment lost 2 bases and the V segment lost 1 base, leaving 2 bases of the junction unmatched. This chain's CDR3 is CASSLGGGAYEQYF. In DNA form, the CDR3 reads TGTGCCAGCAGCTTAGGAGGGGGCGCCTACGAGCAGTACTTC.

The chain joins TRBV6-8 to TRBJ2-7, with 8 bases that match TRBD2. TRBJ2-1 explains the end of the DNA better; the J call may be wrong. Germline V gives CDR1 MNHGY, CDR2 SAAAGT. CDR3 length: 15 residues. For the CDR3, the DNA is TGTGCCAGCAGTTACGTCGGGGGGGGCCAAAATGAGCAGTTCTTC. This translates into CASSYVGGGQNEQFF.